These 9 T cell receptor beta chains came from one sample sequenced in a study of T cells in Graves' hyperthyroidism and ophthalmopathy. Researchers took RNA transcripts and amplified the TCR beta CDR3 regions from them. During a first-round RT-PCR of the TCR CDR3, the HTBI primer set was used. TCRdb reprocessed the multiplex PCR reads with MiXCR, giving one entry per CDR3 protein. The repertoire includes roughly 300,000 distinct CDR3 sequences, 11% to 15% of them detected once, and approximately 23% sits in the top ten. Material: blood. These TCRs come from a woman in her 30s with Graves' hyperthyroidism.

The table lists this clonotype with many counts. The rearrangement uses TRBV2 and TRBJ2-5, with TRBD1 matching 9 bases. Trimming took 4 bases from V and 9 from J; bases not matched to a gene: 9. The germline gives CDR1 SNHLY, CDR2 FYNNEI. The CDR3 sequence is 14 residues long. The CDR3 spells CASSGGTGFGAQYF. The DNA of the CDR3 is TGTGCCAGCAGTGGGGGGACAGGGTTCGGGGCCCAGTACTTC.

This clonotype has at least ten counts. The gene calls are TRBV6-5 and TRBJ1-6; weak D call: TRBD1 (6 bases). The V and J ends lost 0 bases and 5 bases respectively, with 11 bases between them. CDR3 size: 16 residues. Germline V gene data show CDR1 as MNHEY and CDR2 as SVGAGI. CDR3 nucleotide sequence: TGTGCCAGCAGTTACTCCGACAGGAGTGATAATTCACCCCTCCACTTT. Translated, it gives CASSYSDRSDNSPLHF.

This clonotype was counted many times. The chain has TRBV27 and TRBJ2-1; tentative D call: TRBD1 (5 bases). V shed 7 bases and J shed 6 bases, with 22 bases lying between them. The CDR3 extends over 16 amino acids. Germline CDR1 reads MNHEY; CDR2 reads SMNVEV (reference sequence). CDR3 protein: CASKFILTESGNEQFF. Written as DNA, the CDR3 is TGTGCCAGCAAGTTCATCCTGACAGAGTCAGGCAATGAGCAGTTCTTC.

This clonotype appeared a few times. This rearrangement joins TRBV7-8 to TRBJ2-1, with 10 bases lining up with TRBD2. Germline-derived CDR1 and CDR2 are SGHVS and FQNEAQ. This CDR3 comprises 17 residues. Trimming cost V 5 bases and J 7 bases; bases outside gene matches: 14. CDR3 nucleotide sequence: TGTGCCAGCAGCCTGGAATCTAGCGGGAGCTATGTGAATGAGCAGTTCTTC. This gives the protein CASSLESSGSYVNEQFF.

This chain uses TRBV20-1 with TRBJ2-1; perhaps D is TRBD1 or TRBD2 (5 bases each). V shed 0 bases and J shed 7 bases, with 16 bases lying between them. From germline, CDR1 is DFQATT and CDR2 SNEGSKA (reference sequence). The CDR3 spans 15 residues. CDR3 DNA sequence: TGCAGTGCTAGAGATCCCGGGGCGCGGCGAAATGAGCAGTTCTTC. It specifies CSARDPGARRNEQFF.

This clonotype was counted many times. This chain links TRBV7-2 with TRBJ2-3; 9 positions match TRBD1. Trimming removed 2 bases from V and 2 bases from J; junction bases left unmatched: 8. CDR1 and CDR2 (germline): SGHTA, FQGNSA. This CDR3 is 17 amino acids long. CDR3 sequence reads: CASSLKQTGGLTDTQYF. The DNA for the CDR3 is TGTGCCAGCAGCTTAAAGCAGACAGGGGGACTCACAGATACGCAGTATTTT. Using reference TRBV7-2 and TRBJ2-3 for the parts outside the CDR3, the full variable domain is GAGVSQSPSNKVTEKGKDVELRCDPISGHTALYWYRQSLGQGLEFLIYFQGNSAPDKSGLPSDRFSAERTGGSVSTLTIQRTQQEDSAVYLCASSLKQTGGLTDTQYFGPGTRLTVL.

This clonotype was recorded many times. The chain combines TRBV11-2 with TRBJ2-3; 8 bases are shared with TRBD1. The CDR3 length is 18 residues. CDR1 is SGHAT, CDR2 FQNNGV, per germline. The V gene end was trimmed by 1 base and the J gene end by 1 base; junction bases not matched to a gene: 10. CDR3 nucleotide sequence: TGTGCCAGCAGCTTAGTTCTCAGGGGGCGCGAGGGCACAGATACGCAGTATTTT. Its protein product is CASSLVLRGREGTDTQYF. Variable domain in full (rest from reference TRBV11-2 and TRBJ2-3): EAGVAQSPRYKIIEKRQSVAFWCNPISGHATLYWYQQILGQGPKLLIQFQNNGVVDDSQLPKDRFSAERLKGVDSTLKIQPAKLEDSAVYLCASSLVLRGREGTDTQYFGPGTRLTVL.

The rearrangement uses TRBV9 and TRBJ1-4, with unresolved D. CDR3 length equals 15 residues. Germline V CDR1 and CDR2: SGDLS, YYNGEE. Trimming shortened V by 1 base and J by 2 bases, and 9 bases separated the two germline ends. The CDR3, as DNA: TGTGCCAGCAGCGTACGGACCGGGACTAATGAAAAACTGTTTTTT. Residues: CASSVRTGTNEKLFF.

This clonotype was recorded many times. This chain connects TRBV7-2 to TRBJ2-5, with D unresolved. In germline, CDR1 is SGHTA, CDR2 FQGNSA. V dropped 5 bases and J dropped 5 bases, with 12 bases sitting between them. The CDR3 runs to 13 residues. The CDR3 bases are TGTGCCAGCAGCCCAGACTCACCGGAGACCCAGTACTTC. Its protein product is CASSPDSPETQYF.